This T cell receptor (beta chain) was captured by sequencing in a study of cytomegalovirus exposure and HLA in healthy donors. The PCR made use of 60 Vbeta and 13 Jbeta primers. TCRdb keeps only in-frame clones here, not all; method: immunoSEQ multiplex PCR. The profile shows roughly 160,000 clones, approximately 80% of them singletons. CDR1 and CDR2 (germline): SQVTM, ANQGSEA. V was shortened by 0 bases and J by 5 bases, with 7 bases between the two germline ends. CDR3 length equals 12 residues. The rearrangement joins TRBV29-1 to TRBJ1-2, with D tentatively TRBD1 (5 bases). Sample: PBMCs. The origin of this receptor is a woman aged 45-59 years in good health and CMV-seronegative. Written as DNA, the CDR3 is TGCAGCGTTGAAGAAGGGACTTATGGCTACACCTTC. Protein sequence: CSVEEGTYGYTF. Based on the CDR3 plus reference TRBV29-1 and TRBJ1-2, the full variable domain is SAVISQKPSRDICQRGTSLTIQCQVDSQVTMMFWYRQQPGQSLTLIATANQGSEATYESGFVIDKFPISRPNLTFSTLTVSNMSPEDSSIYLCSVEEGTYGYTFGSGTRLTVV.